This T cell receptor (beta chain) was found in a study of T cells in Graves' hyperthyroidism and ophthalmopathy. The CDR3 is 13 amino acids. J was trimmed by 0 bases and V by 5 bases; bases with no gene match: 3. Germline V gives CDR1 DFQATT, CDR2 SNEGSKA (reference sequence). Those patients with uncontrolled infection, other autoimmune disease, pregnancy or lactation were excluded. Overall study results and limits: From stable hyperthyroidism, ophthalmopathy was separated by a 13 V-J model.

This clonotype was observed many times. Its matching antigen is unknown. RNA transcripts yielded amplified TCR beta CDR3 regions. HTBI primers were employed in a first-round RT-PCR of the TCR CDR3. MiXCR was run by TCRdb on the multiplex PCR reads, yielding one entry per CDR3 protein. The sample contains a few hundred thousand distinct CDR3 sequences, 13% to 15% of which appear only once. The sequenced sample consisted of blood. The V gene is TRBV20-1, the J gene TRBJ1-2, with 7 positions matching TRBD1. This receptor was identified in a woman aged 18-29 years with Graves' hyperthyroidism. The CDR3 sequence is CSASGQTNYGYTF. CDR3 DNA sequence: TGCAGTGCTTCGGGACAGACTAACTATGGCTACACCTTC.